This T cell receptor beta chain was documented in a study of T cell responses to AZD1222 COVID-19 vaccine. Study observations and caveats: Only five or six AZD1222 recipients were seropositive at baseline.

Data came from immunoSEQ multiplex PCR; TCRdb stores just in-frame clones and leaves some out. Of about 190,000 clones in the sample, approximately 92% were seen once. The V gene end was trimmed by 6 bases and the J gene end by 8 bases; junction bases not matched to a gene: 20. Per germline, CDR1 KGHSH and CDR2 LQKENI. The length of the CDR3 is 17 residues. To note about this clone: Its target is unknown.

The sample here was peripheral blood, taken on day 0 of AZD1222 vaccination. This sequence was found in an adult in good health. The V gene is TRBV18, the J gene TRBJ1-2; 8 bases are a match to TRBD1. In nucleotides, the CDR3 is TGTGCCAGCTCTACCCCAGGGGGACAGGCGGAAGACCGCGGCTACACCTTC. This codes for CASSTPGGQAEDRGYTF. The full variable domain, completed using reference TRBV18 and TRBJ1-2, is NAGVMQNPRHLVRRRGQEARLRCSPMKGHSHVYWYRQLPEEGLKFMVYLQKENIIDESGMPKERFSAEFPKEGPSILRIQQVVRGDSAAYFCASSTPGGQAEDRGYTFGSGTRLTVV.